Presented here are 17 T cell receptor beta chains from one specimen sequenced in a study of lymphopenia after photon versus proton radiotherapy. Profiled with immunoSEQ multiplex PCR; TCRdb holds only in-frame clones, not every one. Altogether 7,000 to 9,000 clones are present, around nine tenths being singletons, with the ten largest covering over 20%. The source material was peripheral blood, sampled from a patient treated with photon-based radiotherapy. The receptors were sampled from a man older than 75 with cholangiocarcinoma.

The chain is built from TRBV18 and TRBJ2-5; no clear D. CDR1 KGHSH and CDR2 LQKENI come from the germline V gene. Trimming cost V 6 bases and J 5 bases, with 25 bases left between them. The CDR3 contains 17 residues. The DNA of the CDR3 is TGTGCCAGCTCTCTCAAGGTTACAGCCCGAGGACGGGAGACCCAGTACTTC. The encoded protein is CASSLKVTARGRETQYF.

This sequence joins TRBV28 and TRBJ1-5; the match to TRBD1 covers 12 bases. The CDR3 loop spans 18 amino acids. The germline CDR1 and CDR2 sequences are MDHEN and SYDVKM. V trimming: 6 bases; J trimming: 0 bases; junction bases outside the gene matches: 9. The DNA of the CDR3 is TGTGCCAGCAGCTCACCGGGACAGGGGGCTTATAGCAATCAGCCCCAGCATTTT. Translated: CASSSPGQGAYSNQPQHF. The variable domain in full, with the rest retrieved from reference TRBV28 and TRBJ1-5, is DVKVTQSSRYLVKRTGEKVFLECVQDMDHENMFWYRQDPGLGLRLIYFSYDVKMKEKGDIPEGYSVSREKKERFSLILESASTNQTSMYLCASSSPGQGAYSNQPQHFGDGTRLSIL.

This chain connects TRBV10-3 to TRBJ1-3, with D hard to call. The ends were cut back, 0 bases at V and 2 bases at J, with 11 bases in the middle. CDR3 length: 16 residues. The V gene's germline CDR1 is ENHRY and CDR2 SYGVKD. The CDR3 loop reads CAISESWGVAGNTIYF. The CDR3 DNA sequence: TGTGCCATCAGTGAGTCTTGGGGAGTCGCTGGAAACACCATATATTTT.

The V and J genes are TRBV6-1 and TRBJ1-2; D is possibly TRBD1 (5 bases). The CDR3 spans 15 residues. V was trimmed by 0 bases and J by 3 bases, leaving 11 bases between them. Germline CDR1 MNHNS, CDR2 SASEGT. CDR3 loop: CASSEAGRADYGYTF. As DNA, the CDR3 is TGTGCCAGCAGTGAAGCGGGCAGGGCAGACTATGGCTACACCTTC.

J is TRBJ1-4 and V is TRBV6-1, with a possible D match to TRBD1 (5 bases). V was clipped by 4 bases and J by 6 bases, with 15 bases between them. The CDR3 consists of 15 residues. Germline-derived CDR1 and CDR2 are MNHNS and SASEGT. CDR3 DNA: TGTGCCAGCAGTGCCTCGGACACATCTTATGAAAAACTGTTTTTT. It specifies CASSASDTSYEKLFF.

The chain has TRBV6-1 and TRBJ2-7, with 7 bases lining up with TRBD1. The V segment lost 7 bases and the J segment 1 base; nucleotides outside the gene matches: 10. The CDR3 runs to 15 residues. Germline assignment: CDR1 MNHNS and CDR2 SASEGT. CDR3 amino acids: CASKLLMTGSYEQYF. DNA for the CDR3: TGTGCCAGCAAACTCTTAATGACAGGGTCCTACGAGCAGTACTTC.

V is TRBV30 and J is TRBJ2-2, with 7 positions matching TRBD1. Germline V gives CDR1 GTSNPN, CDR2 SVGIG (reference sequence). This CDR3 is built from 13 residues. The V segment lost 8 bases and the J segment 3 bases; nucleotides outside the gene matches: 6. The chain's CDR3 is CAPGQVYTGELFF. DNA of the CDR3: TGTGCCCCCGGACAGGTCTACACCGGGGAGCTGTTTTTT.

This chain joins TRBV9 and TRBJ2-2; D call uncertain. This CDR3 is 13 amino acids long. The V end lost 3 bases, the J end lost 2 bases, and 5 bases lay between the germline ends. Per the germline V gene, CDR1 is SGDLS and CDR2 is YYNGEE. CDR3 sequence reads: CASSAFNTGELFF. The CDR3 coding sequence is TGTGCCAGCAGCGCCTTTAACACCGGGGAGCTGTTTTTT.

The rearrangement links TRBV6-5 to TRBJ2-5; the D is unclear. CDR1 is MNHEY and CDR2 is SVGAGI in the germline V gene. Trimming left V 5 bases short and J 5 bases short, with 12 bases between. The CDR3 loop spans 13 amino acids. Here the CDR3 reads CASSQSRQETQYF. The DNA for the CDR3 is TGTGCCAGCAGTCAATCGAGGCAGGAGACCCAGTACTTC.

This sequence joins TRBV10-1 and TRBJ2-2; D is possibly TRBD1 (6 bases). From germline, CDR1 is WNHNN and CDR2 SYGVQD (reference sequence). This CDR3 is built from 15 residues. V was pared by 3 bases and J by 7 bases, with 15 bases between. The CDR3 reads CASSDGAGEIGELFF. CDR3 in DNA: TGCGCCAGCAGTGATGGCGCAGGGGAAATCGGGGAGCTGTTTTTT.

This sequence joins TRBV19 and TRBJ1-4, with TRBD1 as a possible D gene (5 bases). Germline V gene sequence: CDR1 LNHDA, CDR2 SQIVND (reference sequence). This CDR3 region has 15 residues. V gave up 5 bases and J gave up 8 bases, with 18 bases separating them. CDR3 sequence: CASSVPGNRKEKLFF. CDR3 bases: TGTGCCAGTAGTGTCCCGGGAAACAGGAAGGAAAAACTGTTTTTT.

The chain combines TRBV4-1 with TRBJ2-1; D tentatively fits TRBD1 or TRBD2 (5 bases each). Per the germline V gene, CDR1 is MGHRA and CDR2 is YSYEKL. The V end was cut by 1 base, the J end by 0 bases, with 13 bases between. This CDR3 contains 17 residues. CDR3 sequence reads: CASSQAQGGSSYNEQFF. CDR3 nucleotide sequence: TGCGCCAGCAGCCAAGCCCAGGGTGGGAGCTCCTACAATGAGCAGTTCTTC.

The chain combines TRBV28 with TRBJ1-5, with D tentatively TRBD1 (6 bases). CDR3 length equals 17 residues. From germline, CDR1 is MDHEN and CDR2 SYDVKM. Trimming pared 2 bases from V and 0 bases from J, leaving 14 bases between. In DNA, the CDR3 is TGTGCCAGCAGTTTACCTAACAGGGTCCGTAGCAATCAGCCCCAGCATTTT. Translation gives CASSLPNRVRSNQPQHF.

V gene TRBV5-1 combines with J gene TRBJ1-4; no firm D call. This CDR3 has 15 amino acids. V gave up 1 base and J gave up 8 bases, with 15 bases separating them. Looked up from germline, CDR1 is SGHRS and CDR2 is YFSETQ. The CDR3 reads CASSLSAPEVEKLFF. The DNA of the CDR3 is TGCGCCAGCAGCTTGTCGGCCCCGGAGGTGGAAAAACTGTTTTTT.

The CDR3 DNA reads as TGTGCCACCAGCAGAAGAAGCGGGGGGGAGACCCAGTACTTC. Its translation: CATSRRSGGETQYF. The rearrangement links TRBV15 to TRBJ2-5, with 9 bases matching TRBD2. The length of the CDR3 is 14 residues. The germline V gene encodes CDR1 LNHNV and CDR2 YYDKDF (reference sequence). The V and J ends lost 2 bases and 5 bases, in that order; junction bases with no gene match: 3.

Only a few counts were recorded for this clone. The J gene is TRBJ2-1, the V gene TRBV5-4; tentatively, D is TRBD2 (8 bases). Germline V gene lookup returns CDR1 SGHNT and CDR2 YYREEE (reference sequence). V dropped 3 bases and J dropped 7 bases, with 17 bases sitting between them. CDR3 size: 15 residues. The DNA of the CDR3 is TGTGCCAGCAGCTCCCCGGCGGGGGGACAGAATGAGCAGTTCTTC. Translation gives CASSSPAGGQNEQFF.

The chain recombines TRBV2 with TRBJ2-2; 10 nucleotides line up with TRBD1. Germline-derived CDR1 and CDR2 are SNHLY and FYNNEI. Trimming took 5 bases from V and 4 from J; bases not matched to a gene: 7. The CDR3 runs 16 residues. CDR3 loop: CASSSGQGDGTGELFF. CDR3 in DNA: TGTGCCAGCAGTTCCGGACAGGGGGACGGCACCGGGGAGCTGTTTTTT.